This T cell receptor (beta chain) is from a study of blood T cell repertoires in COVID-19. Across the whole study: The study drew acute and convalescent COVID-19 samples from the United States, Italy and Spain. Sources were T cells, B-cell-depleted T cells, or PBMCs; the material itself was cDNA or gDNA.

TCRdb's copy holds only in-frame clones and misses some; the assay was immunoSEQ multiplex PCR. Found here are about 78,000 clones, around nine tenths of them singletons; the top ten hold around 5.3%. The CDR3 covers 12 residues. Germline V gene sequence: CDR1 SGHRS, CDR2 YFSETQ. V lost 6 bases to trimming and J lost 8 bases, with 12 bases between them. The source of this sequence is a man in his fifties with active or convalescent COVID-19. Sequencing was carried out using peripheral blood. This chain joins TRBV5-1 and TRBJ2-1; no clear D. CDR3 coding DNA: TGCGCCAGCAAGTTAGAATCCGATGAGCAGTTCTTC. Encoded protein: CASKLESDEQFF.